This T cell receptor beta chain was captured by sequencing in a study of cytomegalovirus exposure and HLA in healthy donors. Samples came from healthy bone marrow donors. The CDR3 is 13 amino acids. V was cut by 1 base and J by 5 bases, with 9 bases left in between. Germline-derived CDR1 and CDR2 are GTSNPN and SVGIG (reference sequence). A word on this clone: The antigen remains undetermined.

PCR amplification relied on 60 Vbeta primers (plus 13 Jbeta primers). Some clones are missing from TCRdb's copy, which holds only in-frame ones; the method was immunoSEQ multiplex PCR. The repertoire includes around 88,000 clones, approximately 74% of them detected once, and about 1.7% sits in the top ten. Study-level results: Later on, a genetic analysis was performed. It linked a missense variant in DCLRE1C with V- and J-gene trimming of TCR beta.

The genes are TRBV30 and TRBJ2-1; D not resolved. The clonotype comes from a male donor in good health and CMV-seronegative. The sample consisted of PBMCs. The DNA of the CDR3 is TGTGCCTGGAGTGCCTACCGCGACAATGAGCAGTTCTTC. Its protein product is CAWSAYRDNEQFF. Full variable domain (remainder filled in from reference TRBV30 and TRBJ2-1): SQTIHQWPATLVQPVGSPLSLECTVEGTSNPNLYWYRQAAGRGLQLLFYSVGIGQISSEVPQNLSASRPQDRQFILSSKKLLLSDSGFYLCAWSAYRDNEQFFGPGTRLTVL.